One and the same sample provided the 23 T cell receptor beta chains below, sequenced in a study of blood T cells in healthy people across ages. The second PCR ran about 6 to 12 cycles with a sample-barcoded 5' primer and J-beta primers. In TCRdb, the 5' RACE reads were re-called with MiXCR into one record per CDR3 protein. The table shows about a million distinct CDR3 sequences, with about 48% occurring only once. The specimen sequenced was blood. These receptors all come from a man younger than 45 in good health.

The CDR3 DNA is TGTGCCAGCAGTACAACAGGGGCCGACTACGAGCAGTACTTC. Translation: CASSTTGADYEQYF. The chain joins TRBV6-5 to TRBJ2-1; 7 positions match TRBD1. The end of the DNA aligns better with TRBJ2-7, so the J call may be wrong. The CDR3 contains 14 residues. CDR1 MNHEY and CDR2 SVGAGI come from the germline V gene.

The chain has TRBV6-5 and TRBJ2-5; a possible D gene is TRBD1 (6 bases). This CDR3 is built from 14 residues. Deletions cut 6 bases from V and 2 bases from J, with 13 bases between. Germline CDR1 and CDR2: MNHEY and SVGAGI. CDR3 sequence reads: CASRSGHLQETQYF. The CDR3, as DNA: TGTGCCAGCAGATCGGGACATTTGCAAGAGACCCAGTACTTC.

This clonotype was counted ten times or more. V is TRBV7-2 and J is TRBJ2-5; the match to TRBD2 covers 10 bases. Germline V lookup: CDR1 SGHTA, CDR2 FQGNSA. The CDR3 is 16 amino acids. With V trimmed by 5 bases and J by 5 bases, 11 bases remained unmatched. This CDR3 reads CASSPPRTSGTETQYF. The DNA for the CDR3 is TGTGCCAGCAGCCCTCCAAGGACTAGCGGAACTGAGACCCAGTACTTC.

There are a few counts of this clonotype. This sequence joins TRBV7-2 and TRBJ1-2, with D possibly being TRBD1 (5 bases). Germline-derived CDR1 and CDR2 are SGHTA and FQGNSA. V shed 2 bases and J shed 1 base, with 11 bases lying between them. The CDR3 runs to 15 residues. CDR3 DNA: TGTGCCAGCAGCTTATTGGCCCAGGGTAACTATGGCTACACCTTC. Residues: CASSLLAQGNYGYTF.

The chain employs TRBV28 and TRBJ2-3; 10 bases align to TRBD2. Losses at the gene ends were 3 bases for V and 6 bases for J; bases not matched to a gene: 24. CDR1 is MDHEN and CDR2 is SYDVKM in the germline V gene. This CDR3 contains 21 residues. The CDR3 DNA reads TGTGCCAGCAGTTTCCCCCCAAGGATTAGCGGGGGGTCCGGGTTGGCGGATACGCAGTATTTT. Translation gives CASSFPPRISGGSGLADTQYF.

The CDR3 DNA reads TGTGCCAGCAGCGTACGGGACAGGGATGAGGAAGGCAATCAGCCCCAGCATTTT. Its translation is CASSVRDRDEEGNQPQHF. The chain combines TRBV7-2 with TRBJ1-5; the match to TRBD1 covers 9 bases. CDR3 length equals 18 residues. V lost 5 bases to trimming and J lost 2 bases; unmatched junction nucleotides: 13. Per germline, CDR1 SGHTA and CDR2 FQGNSA.

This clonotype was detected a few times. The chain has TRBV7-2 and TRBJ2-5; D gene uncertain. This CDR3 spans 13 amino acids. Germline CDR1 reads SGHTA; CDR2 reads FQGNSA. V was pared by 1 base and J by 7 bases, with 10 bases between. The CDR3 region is CASSLGLGSTQYF. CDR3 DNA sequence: TGTGCCAGCAGCTTAGGTCTGGGATCGACCCAGTACTTC.

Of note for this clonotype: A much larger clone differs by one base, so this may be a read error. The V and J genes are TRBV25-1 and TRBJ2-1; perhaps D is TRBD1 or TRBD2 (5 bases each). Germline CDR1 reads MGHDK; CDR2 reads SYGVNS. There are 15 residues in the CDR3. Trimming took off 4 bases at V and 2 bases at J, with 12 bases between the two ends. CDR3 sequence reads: CASSGRGRAYNEQFF. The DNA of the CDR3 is TGTGCCAGCAGTGGTCGGGGCCGAGCCTACAATGAGCAGTTCTTC.

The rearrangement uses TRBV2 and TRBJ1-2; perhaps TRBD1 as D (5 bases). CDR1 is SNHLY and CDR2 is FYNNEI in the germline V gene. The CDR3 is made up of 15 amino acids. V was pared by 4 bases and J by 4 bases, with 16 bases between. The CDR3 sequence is CASSVQGSSSYGYTF. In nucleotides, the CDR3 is TGTGCCAGCAGTGTCCAGGGCTCGTCTTCCTATGGCTACACCTTC.

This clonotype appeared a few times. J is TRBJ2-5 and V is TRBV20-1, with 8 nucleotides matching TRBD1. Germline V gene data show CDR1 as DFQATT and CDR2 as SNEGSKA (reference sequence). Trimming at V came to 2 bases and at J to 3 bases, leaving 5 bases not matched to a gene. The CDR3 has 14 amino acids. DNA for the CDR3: TGCAGTGCTAGACGGGGACAGGCCAAAGAGACCCAGTACTTC. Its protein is CSARRGQAKETQYF.

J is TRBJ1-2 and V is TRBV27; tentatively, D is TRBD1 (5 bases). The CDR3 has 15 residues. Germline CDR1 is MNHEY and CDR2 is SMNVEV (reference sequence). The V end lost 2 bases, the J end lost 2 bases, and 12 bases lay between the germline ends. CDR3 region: CASSLRGPLNYGYTF. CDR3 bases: TGTGCCAGCAGTTTAAGGGGACCGCTGAACTATGGCTACACCTTC.

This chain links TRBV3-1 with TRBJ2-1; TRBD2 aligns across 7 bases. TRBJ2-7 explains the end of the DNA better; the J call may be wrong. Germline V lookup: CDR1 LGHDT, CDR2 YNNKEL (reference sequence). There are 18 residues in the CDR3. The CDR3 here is CASSQGGLAELSYNEQYF. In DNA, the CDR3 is TGTGCCAGCAGCCAGGGTGGGCTAGCGGAGCTCTCCTACAATGAGCAGTACTTC.

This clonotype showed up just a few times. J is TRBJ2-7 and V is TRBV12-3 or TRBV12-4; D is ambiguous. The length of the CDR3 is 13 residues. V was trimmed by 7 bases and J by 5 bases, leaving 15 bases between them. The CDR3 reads CASTGLGWNEQYF. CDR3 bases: TGTGCCAGCACCGGCTTGGGCTGGAACGAGCAGTACTTC.

The chain's CDR3 is CASTDPGTGPEQYF. DNA for the CDR3: TGTGCCAGCACCGATCCCGGGACAGGGCCCGAGCAGTACTTC. The chain recombines TRBV6-6 with TRBJ2-5; 9 nucleotides match TRBD1. The end of the DNA aligns better with TRBJ2-7, so the J call may be wrong. Germline assignment: CDR1 MNHNY and CDR2 SVGAGI (reference sequence). The CDR3 loop spans 14 amino acids.

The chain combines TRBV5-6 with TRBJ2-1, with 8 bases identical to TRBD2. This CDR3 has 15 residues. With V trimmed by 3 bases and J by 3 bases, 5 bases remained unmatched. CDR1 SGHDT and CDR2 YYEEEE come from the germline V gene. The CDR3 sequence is CASSSGGADYNEQFF. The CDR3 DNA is TGTGCCAGCAGCTCCGGGGGGGCTGACTACAATGAGCAGTTCTTC.

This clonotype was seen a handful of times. The chain's CDR3 is CASSETVTYGYTF. CDR3 sequence (DNA): TGTGCCAGCAGTGAGACAGTAACCTATGGCTACACCTTC. This sequence joins TRBV6-1 and TRBJ1-2, with D possibly matching TRBD1 (5 bases). Germline V gives CDR1 MNHNS, CDR2 SASEGT. V was pared by 3 bases and J by 4 bases, with 9 bases between. The CDR3 consists of 13 residues.

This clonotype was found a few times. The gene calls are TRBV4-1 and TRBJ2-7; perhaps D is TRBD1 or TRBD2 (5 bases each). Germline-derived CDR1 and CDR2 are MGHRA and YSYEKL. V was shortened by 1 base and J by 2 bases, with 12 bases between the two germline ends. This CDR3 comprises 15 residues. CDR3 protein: CASSQAQGPPYEQYF. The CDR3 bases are TGCGCCAGCAGCCAAGCCCAGGGACCCCCCTACGAGCAGTACTTC.

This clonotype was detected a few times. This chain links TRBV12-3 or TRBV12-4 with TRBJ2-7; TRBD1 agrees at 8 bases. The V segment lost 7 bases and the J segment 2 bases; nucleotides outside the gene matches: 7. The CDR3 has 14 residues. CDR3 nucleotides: TGTGCCAGCACTCCTGAACAGGGGGCCTACGAGCAGTACTTC. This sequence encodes CASTPEQGAYEQYF.

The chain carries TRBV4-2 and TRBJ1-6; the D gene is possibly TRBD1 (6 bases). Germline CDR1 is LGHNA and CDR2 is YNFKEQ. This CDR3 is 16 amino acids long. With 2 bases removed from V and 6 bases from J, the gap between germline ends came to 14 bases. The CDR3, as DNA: TGTGCCAGCAGCCAACCGGGGGGGCGGATTAATTCACCCCTCCACTTT. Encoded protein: CASSQPGGRINSPLHF.

The CDR3 sequence is CASSQSQGKGGYTF. CDR3 coding DNA: TGCGCCAGCAGCCAATCGCAGGGGAAGGGCGGCTACACCTTC. The chain joins TRBV5-1 to TRBJ1-2; D may be TRBD1 (6 bases). V was pared by 4 bases and J by 8 bases, with 18 bases between. Germline CDR1 is SGHRS and CDR2 is YFSETQ. This CDR3 spans 14 amino acids.

In nucleotides, the CDR3 is TGTGCCAGCAGTGGGAACCGGGGGACCAGTGGCAATGAAAAACTGTTTTTT. This sequence encodes CASSGNRGTSGNEKLFF. The chain employs TRBV28 and TRBJ1-4; D possibly corresponds to TRBD1 (5 bases). The CDR3 totals 17 residues. V dropped 5 bases and J dropped 5 bases, with 21 bases sitting between them. Germline V gene sequence: CDR1 MDHEN, CDR2 SYDVKM.

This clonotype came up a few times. CDR3 loop: CSARAGDTTDTQYF. In DNA, the CDR3 is TGCAGTGCCCGGGCAGGGGACACTACAGATACGCAGTATTTT. The V call is TRBV20-1, the J call TRBJ2-3, with a tentative D call TRBD1 (6 bases). Germline-derived CDR1 and CDR2 are DFQATT and SNEGSKA (reference sequence). The V and J ends lost 6 bases and 3 bases respectively, with 16 bases between them. The CDR3 extends over 14 amino acids.

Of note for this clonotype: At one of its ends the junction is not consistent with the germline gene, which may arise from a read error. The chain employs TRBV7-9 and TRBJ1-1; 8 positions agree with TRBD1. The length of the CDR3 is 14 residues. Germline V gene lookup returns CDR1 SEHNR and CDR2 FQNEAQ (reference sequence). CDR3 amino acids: CAGSSKTGAFEAFF. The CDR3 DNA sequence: TGTGCCGGCAGTTCTAAGACAGGGGCCTTTGAAGCTTTCTTT.